A single T cell receptor (beta chain) is shown here with its context. This record comes from a study of OX40 agonist ivuxolimab in advanced cancers. Method: immunoSEQ multiplex PCR; TCRdb's copy keeps in-frame clones and lacks some. Here the sample spans around 9,900 clones, about 66% being singletons. This CDR3 spans 13 amino acids. Per the germline V gene, CDR1 is LNHDA and CDR2 is SQIVND (reference sequence). Trimming shortened V by 3 bases and J by 7 bases, and 10 bases separated the two germline ends. The TCR was taken from an adult with an advanced solid tumor such as melanoma, head and neck, liver or kidney cancer. The specimen was CD4+ or CD8+ T cells sorted from blood, collected in a trial of the OX40 agonist ivuxolimab. The gene calls are TRBV19 and TRBJ2-1; D gene unclear. The CDR3 bases are TGTGCCAGTAGTATCGACGTCAAAAATGAGCAGTTCTTC. Translating gives CASSIDVKNEQFF.